The T cell receptor (beta chain) under discussion was sequenced for a study of blood T cell repertoires in COVID-19. Trimming left V 4 bases short and J 11 bases short, with 20 bases between. CDR3 length: 14 residues. The germline gives CDR1 SGHAT, CDR2 FQNNGV. Method: immunoSEQ multiplex PCR; TCRdb's copy keeps in-frame clones and lacks some. The sample holds fewer than 200,000 clones, under 85% seen once. Sequencing was done on a sample of peripheral blood. V gene TRBV11-2 combines with J gene TRBJ1-1; D is unresolved. The clonotype was recovered from an elderly woman with acute or convalescent COVID-19. The chain's CDR3 is CASSWLGGGVPAFF. The DNA of the CDR3 is TGTGCCAGCAGCTGGTTGGGCGGCGGGGTTCCGGCTTTCTTT.